What follows describes a single TCR beta chain. Its matching antigen is unknown. The length of the CDR3 is 18 residues. From germline, CDR1 is SGHTA and CDR2 FQGNSA. The junction had 11 bases not matched to a gene; V was cut back by 1 base and J by 2 bases. The sample comes from a study of cytomegalovirus exposure and HLA in healthy donors. A multiplex PCR was run with 60 Vbeta primers and 13 Jbeta primers. TCRdb keeps only in-frame clones here, not all; method: immunoSEQ multiplex PCR. The ten most abundant clones cover under 15% of a sample with about 53,000 clones. General study points: Most TCR sequences were seen very rarely across donors, but some public TCRs occurred in many.

Sequenced sample: PBMCs. The rearrangement links TRBV7-2 to TRBJ1-5; 7 nucleotides match TRBD1. This clonotype originated in a man between 18 and 29 years old in good health and CMV-seropositive. CDR3 sequence (DNA): TGTGCCAGCAGCTTAGAGGGGGCAGGGCGAAGGGGCAATCAGCCCCAGCATTTT. Protein sequence: CASSLEGAGRRGNQPQHF.